This entry lists 18 T cell receptor beta chains sequenced from one sample in a study of beta chain features in type 1 diabetes. Study-level points and caveats: Patients with Type 1 diabetes showed moderately but significantly shorter TCRB CDR3s in all four CD4+ subsets.

Expressed TCRB transcripts were sequenced, since all the RNA that had been isolated was reverse transcribed. Using immunoSEQ multiplex PCR, the repertoire was profiled, and TCRdb retains in-frame clones only, with some absent. In the table there are 640,000 or so clones, more than 13% of which are singletons. Antigen specificity for these receptors is unknown. Sequences were obtained from naive CD4+ T cells from blood. Receptors were obtained from a man between 18 and 29 years old with type 1 diabetes.

A remark on this clone: Other DNA sequences in the sample encode the same CDR3. The chain combines TRBV5-1 with TRBJ2-7; D uncertain. The V gene's germline CDR1 is SGHRS and CDR2 YFSETQ. The V end lost 0 bases, the J end lost 1 base, and 8 bases lay between the germline ends. The CDR3 extends over 14 amino acids. Here the CDR3 reads CASSLGGGSYEQYF. The CDR3 nucleotides are TGCGCCAGCAGCTTGGGTGGTGGTTCCTACGAGCAGTACTTC.

This clone was found a few times. The same CDR3 also results from other DNA sequences found in this sample. This sequence joins TRBV30 and TRBJ1-6, with TRBD1 matching 9 bases. J lost 4 bases, V lost 5 bases, and 0 bases had no gene match. Germline CDR1 reads GTSNPN; CDR2 reads SVGIG (reference sequence). This CDR3 comprises 13 residues. The DNA of the CDR3 is TGTGCCTGGGGACAGGGGTATAATTCACCCCTCCACTTT. It translates to CAWGQGYNSPLHF. Together with reference TRBV30 and TRBJ1-6, the CDR3 gives the full variable domain: SQTIHQWPATLVQPVGSPLSLECTVEGTSNPNLYWYRQAAGRGLQLLFYSVGIGQISSEVPQNLSASRPQDRQFILSSKKLLLSDSGFYLCAWGQGYNSPLHFGNGTRLTVT.

This clone showed up just a few times. The rearrangement joins TRBV14 to TRBJ1-3; tentative D call: TRBD1 (6 bases). V was clipped by 9 bases and J by 4 bases, with 19 bases between them. The CDR3 totals 15 residues. Germline-derived CDR1 and CDR2 are SGHDN and FVKESK. For the CDR3, the DNA is TGTGCCAGTTCACTACTTGGGACACAAGGAAACACCATATATTTT. Protein product: CASSLLGTQGNTIYF.

This rearrangement joins TRBV4-3 to TRBJ1-1; 11 bases align to TRBD1. CDR1 LGHNA and CDR2 YSLEER come from the germline V gene. V lost 5 bases, J lost 5 bases, and 4 bases stayed unmatched. CDR3 length: 14 amino acids. The DNA of the CDR3 is TGCGCCAGCAGCTATGGGACAGGGGGAACTGAAGCTTTCTTT. Residues: CASSYGTGGTEAFF.

This clone came up a few times. V is TRBV13 and J is TRBJ2-7; 10 positions agree with TRBD2. V shed 5 bases, J shed 4 bases, and the junction held 8 bases outside the gene matches. The CDR3 is 15 residues long. The germline V gene encodes CDR1 PRHDT and CDR2 FYEKMQ (reference sequence). Here the CDR3 DNA reads TGTGCCAGCAGCCCCCCACTAGCGGGGTCTTACGAGCAGTACTTC. It specifies CASSPPLAGSYEQYF.

This clone was found a few times. V and J are TRBV30 and TRBJ2-3, with a possible D match to TRBD2 (5 bases). The CDR3 contains 11 residues. Germline CDR1 GTSNPN, CDR2 SVGIG (reference sequence). Trimming left V 1 base short and J 13 bases short, with 12 bases between. The CDR3 DNA follows: TGTGCCTGGAGTGGGGGAGCGTACAAGTATTTT. It specifies CAWSGGAYKYF. Complete variable domain (other parts from reference TRBV30 and TRBJ2-3): SQTIHQWPATLVQPVGSPLSLECTVEGTSNPNLYWYRQAAGRGLQLLFYSVGIGQISSEVPQNLSASRPQDRQFILSSKKLLLSDSGFYLCAWSGGAYKYFGPGTRLTVL.

V gene TRBV7-2 combines with J gene TRBJ2-5, with 9 bases identical to TRBD1. The J segment lost 5 bases and the V segment lost 3 bases, leaving 7 bases of the junction unmatched. The V gene's germline CDR1 is SGHTA and CDR2 FQGNSA. This CDR3 has 15 amino acids. CDR3 bases: TGTGCCAGCAGCTTTCCGGGACAGGGTAGGGAGACCCAGTACTTC. Its translation is CASSFPGQGRETQYF. The full variable domain, in which reference TRBV7-2 and TRBJ2-5 provide the parts outside the CDR3, is GAGVSQSPSNKVTEKGKDVELRCDPISGHTALYWYRQSLGQGLEFLIYFQGNSAPDKSGLPSDRFSAERTGGSVSTLTIQRTQQEDSAVYLCASSFPGQGRETQYFGPGTRLLVL.

The rearrangement joins TRBV15 to TRBJ2-1; D is unclear. Trimming took off 1 base at V and 1 base at J, with 17 bases between the two ends. The CDR3 totals 18 residues. The V gene's germline CDR1 is LNHNV and CDR2 YYDKDF (reference sequence). In DNA form, the CDR3 reads TGTGCCACCAGCAGAGGGTCGAGTTGGACCAAATCCTACAATGAGCAGTTCTTC. It encodes CATSRGSSWTKSYNEQFF. Filled out from reference TRBV15 and TRBJ2-1, the complete variable domain reads DAMVIQNPRYQVTQFGKPVTLSCSQTLNHNVMYWYQQKSSQAPKLLFHYYDKDFNNEADTPDNFQSRRPNTSFCFLDIRSPGLGDTAMYLCATSRGSSWTKSYNEQFFGPGTRLTVL.

CDR3 bases: TGTGCCTGCACCGACAGGAGATACAATGAGCAGTTCTTC. This encodes CACTDRRYNEQFF. The chain carries TRBV14 and TRBJ2-1; D is possibly TRBD1 (6 bases). CDR3 size: 13 residues. Germline CDR1 and CDR2: SGHDN and FVKESK. V lost 11 bases to trimming and J lost 4 bases, with 15 bases between them.

This clone came up a few times. The chain couples TRBV7-9 to TRBJ2-2; D unclear. Germline CDR1 SEHNR, CDR2 FQNEAQ (reference sequence). Trimming shortened V by 1 base and J by 10 bases, and 10 bases separated the two germline ends. The length of the CDR3 is 13 residues. The CDR3 loop reads CASSLGARTELFF. In nucleotides, the CDR3 is TGTGCCAGCAGCTTAGGGGCCCGTACGGAGCTGTTTTTT.

The rearrangement links TRBV7-9 to TRBJ2-3, with D possibly being TRBD2 (6 bases). The CDR3 spans 14 residues. Between the trimmed V and J ends, which lost 7 bases and 6 bases, there was a span of 17 bases. CDR1 SEHNR and CDR2 FQNEAQ come from the germline V gene (reference sequence). The chain's CDR3 is CASTPGRREDTQYF. CDR3 DNA: TGTGCCAGCACCCCGGGGAGGCGCGAGGATACGCAGTATTTT. Based on the CDR3 plus reference TRBV7-9 and TRBJ2-3, the full variable domain is DTGVSQNPRHKITKRGQNVTFRCDPISEHNRLYWYRQTLGQGPEFLTYFQNEAQLEKSRLLSDRFSAERPKGSFSTLEIQRTEQGDSAMYLCASTPGRREDTQYFGPGTRLTVL.

The chain couples TRBV7-2 to TRBJ2-7; tentative D call: TRBD1 (5 bases). The germline V and J ends were trimmed by 2 bases and 7 bases, with 18 bases remaining between them. Per the germline V gene, CDR1 is SGHTA and CDR2 is FQGNSA. CDR3 size: 15 residues. Written as DNA, the CDR3 is TGTGCCAGCAGCTTAATAAGTGGGGTCAGGGATGAGCAGTACTTC. Protein sequence: CASSLISGVRDEQYF.

The J gene is TRBJ2-1, the V gene TRBV5-4, with TRBD2 matching over 9 bases. The CDR3 totals 15 residues. Germline loops: CDR1 SGHNT, CDR2 YYREEE (reference sequence). With 5 bases clipped from V and 9 bases from J, the junction kept 12 bases outside the gene matches. CDR3 sequence: CASSNKAGGLSEQFF. The CDR3 region has the DNA TGTGCCAGCAGTAATAAAGCGGGAGGCTTAAGTGAGCAGTTCTTC.

V gene TRBV5-4 combines with J gene TRBJ2-7, with D unclear. There are 13 residues in the CDR3. V lost 0 bases and J 7 bases, leaving 11 bases between the germline ends. The germline V gene encodes CDR1 SGHNT and CDR2 YYREEE (reference sequence). This chain's CDR3 is CASSLVGYGEQYF. CDR3 coding DNA: TGTGCCAGCAGCTTGGTGGGTTATGGGGAGCAGTACTTC.

The chain's CDR3 is CASSQAVMGLGYNEQFF. The DNA of the CDR3 is TGCGCCAGCAGCCAAGCTGTAATGGGTCTTGGCTACAATGAGCAGTTCTTC. The gene calls are TRBV4-1 and TRBJ2-1; D unresolved. The length of the CDR3 is 17 residues. From germline, CDR1 is MGHRA and CDR2 YSYEKL. Trimming stripped 1 base from V and 3 bases from J, with 16 bases between.

The chain combines TRBV7-9 with TRBJ1-5; 7 bases are shared with TRBD1. The CDR3 is 14 amino acids. Germline V gene sequence: CDR1 SEHNR, CDR2 FQNEAQ (reference sequence). Trimming took 5 bases from V and 6 from J; bases not matched to a gene: 7. The CDR3 DNA is TGTGCCAGCAGCGCAGGCGACAGGGCTCAGCCCCAGCATTTT. Its translation is CASSAGDRAQPQHF.

This chain links TRBV7-2 with TRBJ2-1; D remains ambiguous. The germline V gene encodes CDR1 SGHTA and CDR2 FQGNSA. This CDR3 is 11 amino acids long. V lost 2 bases and J lost 15, with 11 bases in between. This chain's CDR3 is CASSLSVSPFF. The CDR3 coding sequence is TGTGCCAGCAGCTTATCTGTCAGCCCGTTCTTC.

V gene TRBV4-1 combines with J gene TRBJ2-2; D might be TRBD1 (5 bases). The V gene lost 0 bases and the J gene lost 0 bases, with 11 bases spanning the gap. Germline V gene lookup returns CDR1 MGHRA and CDR2 YSYEKL. The CDR3 sequence is 17 residues long. CDR3 loop: CASSQDIRAANTGELFF. DNA of the CDR3: TGCGCCAGCAGCCAAGATATCAGGGCCGCGAACACCGGGGAGCTGTTTTTT.